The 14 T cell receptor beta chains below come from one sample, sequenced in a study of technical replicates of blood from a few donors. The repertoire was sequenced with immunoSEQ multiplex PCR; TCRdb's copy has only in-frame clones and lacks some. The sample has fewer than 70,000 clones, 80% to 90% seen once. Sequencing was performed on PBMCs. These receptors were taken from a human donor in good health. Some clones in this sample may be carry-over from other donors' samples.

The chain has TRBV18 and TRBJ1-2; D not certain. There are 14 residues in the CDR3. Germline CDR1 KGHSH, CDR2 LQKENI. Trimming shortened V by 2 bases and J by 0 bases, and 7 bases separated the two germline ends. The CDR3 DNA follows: TGTGCCAGCTCACCATCTGTAGCTAACTATGGCTACACCTTC. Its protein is CASSPSVANYGYTF.

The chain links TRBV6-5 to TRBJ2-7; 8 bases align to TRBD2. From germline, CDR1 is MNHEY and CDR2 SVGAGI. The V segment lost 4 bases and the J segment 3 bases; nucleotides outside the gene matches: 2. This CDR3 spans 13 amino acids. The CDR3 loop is CASSFGTSYEQYF. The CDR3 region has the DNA TGTGCCAGCAGTTTCGGGACTAGCTACGAGCAGTACTTC.

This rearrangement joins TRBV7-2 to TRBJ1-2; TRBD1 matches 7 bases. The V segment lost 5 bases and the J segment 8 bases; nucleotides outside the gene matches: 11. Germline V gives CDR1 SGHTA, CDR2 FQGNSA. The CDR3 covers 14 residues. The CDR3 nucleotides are TGTGCCAGCAGCCCCTTCCGGGACAGACGAGGCTACACCTTC. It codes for CASSPFRDRRGYTF. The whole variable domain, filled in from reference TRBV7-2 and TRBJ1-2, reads GAGVSQSPSNKVTEKGKDVELRCDPISGHTALYWYRQSLGQGLEFLIYFQGNSAPDKSGLPSDRFSAERTGGSVSTLTIQRTQQEDSAVYLCASSPFRDRRGYTFGSGTRLTVV.

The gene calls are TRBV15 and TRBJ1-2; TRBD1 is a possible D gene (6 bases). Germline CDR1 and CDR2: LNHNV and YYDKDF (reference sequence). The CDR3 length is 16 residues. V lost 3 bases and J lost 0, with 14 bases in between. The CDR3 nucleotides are TGTGCCACCAGCAGCAACGGACAGTTTACTAACTATGGCTACACCTTC. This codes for CATSSNGQFTNYGYTF.

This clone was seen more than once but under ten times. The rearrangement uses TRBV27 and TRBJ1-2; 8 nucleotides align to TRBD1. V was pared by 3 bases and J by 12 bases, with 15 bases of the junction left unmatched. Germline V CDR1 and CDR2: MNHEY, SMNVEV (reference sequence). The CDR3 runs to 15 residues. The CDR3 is CASSFFPNRGQGHTF. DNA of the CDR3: TGTGCCAGCAGTTTTTTCCCCAATCGCGGACAGGGACACACCTTC.

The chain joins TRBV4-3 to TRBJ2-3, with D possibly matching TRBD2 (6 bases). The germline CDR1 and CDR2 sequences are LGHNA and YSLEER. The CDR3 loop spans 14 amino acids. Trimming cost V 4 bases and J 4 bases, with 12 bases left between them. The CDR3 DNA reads TGCGCCAGCAGCCTCGGAGGGGCAGCAGATACGCAGTATTTT. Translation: CASSLGGAADTQYF.

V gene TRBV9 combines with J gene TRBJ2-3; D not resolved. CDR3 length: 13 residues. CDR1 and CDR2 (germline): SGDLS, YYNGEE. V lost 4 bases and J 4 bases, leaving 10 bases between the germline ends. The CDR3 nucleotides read TGTGCCAGCAGCCTTGTGAGCTCAGATACGCAGTATTTT. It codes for CASSLVSSDTQYF.

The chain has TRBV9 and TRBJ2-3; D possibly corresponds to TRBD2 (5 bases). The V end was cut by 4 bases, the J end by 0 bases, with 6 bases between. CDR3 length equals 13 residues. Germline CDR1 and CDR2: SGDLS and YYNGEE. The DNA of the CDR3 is TGTGCCAGCAGCAGGACTAGCACAGATACGCAGTATTTT. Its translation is CASSRTSTDTQYF.

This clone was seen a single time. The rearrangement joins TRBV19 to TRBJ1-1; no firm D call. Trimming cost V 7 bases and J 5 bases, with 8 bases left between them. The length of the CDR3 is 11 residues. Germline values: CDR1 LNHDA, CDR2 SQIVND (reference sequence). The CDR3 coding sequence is TGTGCCAGTAATCGGTGGACTGAAGCTTTCTTT. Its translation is CASNRWTEAFF.

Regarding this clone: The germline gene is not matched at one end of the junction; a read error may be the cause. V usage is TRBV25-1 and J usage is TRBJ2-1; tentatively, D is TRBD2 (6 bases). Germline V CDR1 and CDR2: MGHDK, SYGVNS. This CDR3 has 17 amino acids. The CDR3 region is CASSKYVGRDGGNEQFF. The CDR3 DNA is TGTGCCAGCAGTAAATATGTAGGTCGGGATGGGGGGAATGAGCAGTTCTTC.

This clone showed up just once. CDR3 residues: CASSPGGFTEAFF. The CDR3 nucleotides read TGTGCCAGCAGCCCAGGGGGTTTCACTGAAGCTTTCTTT. The chain carries TRBV7-3 and TRBJ1-1; the match to TRBD1 covers 7 bases. The CDR3 has 13 residues. The J segment lost 4 bases and the V segment lost 5 bases, leaving 4 bases of the junction unmatched. Germline lookup yields CDR1 SGHTA and CDR2 FQGTGA.

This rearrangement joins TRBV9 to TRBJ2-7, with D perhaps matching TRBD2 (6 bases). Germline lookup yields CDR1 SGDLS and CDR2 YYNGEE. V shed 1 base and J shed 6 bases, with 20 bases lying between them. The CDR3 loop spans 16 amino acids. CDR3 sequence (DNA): TGTGCCAGCAGCGTAAAGGGAGAACTAGCCGGCTCCGAGCAGTACTTC. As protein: CASSVKGELAGSEQYF. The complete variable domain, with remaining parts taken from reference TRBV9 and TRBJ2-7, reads DSGVTQTPKHLITATGQRVTLRCSPRSGDLSVYWYQQSLDQGLQFLIQYYNGEERAKGNILERFSAQQFPDLHSELNLSSLELGDSALYFCASSVKGELAGSEQYFGPGTRLTVT.

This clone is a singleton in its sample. In DNA form, the CDR3 reads TGTGCCACCAGCAGAGATCTGTTGGGCTGGGAGACAAACGGGATTGAGCAGTTCTTC. It encodes CATSRDLLGWETNGIEQFF. V usage is TRBV15 and J usage is TRBJ2-1; possible D gene TRBD2, 5 bases. The V end was cut by 0 bases, the J end by 9 bases, with 27 bases between. CDR3 length: 19 amino acids. From germline, CDR1 is LNHNV and CDR2 YYDKDF (reference sequence).

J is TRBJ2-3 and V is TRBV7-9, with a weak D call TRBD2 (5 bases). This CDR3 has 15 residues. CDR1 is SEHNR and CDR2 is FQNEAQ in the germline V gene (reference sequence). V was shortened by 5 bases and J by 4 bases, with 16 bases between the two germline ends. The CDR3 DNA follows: TGTGCCAGCAGCCGCGAGGGAAGGCAGGCAGATACGCAGTATTTT. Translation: CASSREGRQADTQYF.